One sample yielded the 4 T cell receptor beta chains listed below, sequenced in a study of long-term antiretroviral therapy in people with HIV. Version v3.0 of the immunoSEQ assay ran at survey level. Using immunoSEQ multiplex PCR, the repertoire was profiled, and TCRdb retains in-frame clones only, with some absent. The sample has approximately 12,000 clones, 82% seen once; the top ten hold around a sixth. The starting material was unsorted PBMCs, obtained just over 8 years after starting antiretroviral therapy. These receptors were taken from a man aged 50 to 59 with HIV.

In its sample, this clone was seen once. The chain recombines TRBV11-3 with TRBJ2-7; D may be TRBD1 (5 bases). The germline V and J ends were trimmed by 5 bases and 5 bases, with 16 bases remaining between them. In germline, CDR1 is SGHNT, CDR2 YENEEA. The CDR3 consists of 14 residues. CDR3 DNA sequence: TGTGCCAGCAGCGCGGACACCGGCGTCAACGAGCAGTACTTC. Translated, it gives CASSADTGVNEQYF.

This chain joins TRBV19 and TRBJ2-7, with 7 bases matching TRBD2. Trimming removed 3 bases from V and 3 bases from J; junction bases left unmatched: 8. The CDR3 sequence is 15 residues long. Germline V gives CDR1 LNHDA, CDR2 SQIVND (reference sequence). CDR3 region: CASSMGPGGGYEQYF. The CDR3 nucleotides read TGTGCCAGTAGTATGGGCCCTGGCGGGGGCTACGAGCAGTACTTC.

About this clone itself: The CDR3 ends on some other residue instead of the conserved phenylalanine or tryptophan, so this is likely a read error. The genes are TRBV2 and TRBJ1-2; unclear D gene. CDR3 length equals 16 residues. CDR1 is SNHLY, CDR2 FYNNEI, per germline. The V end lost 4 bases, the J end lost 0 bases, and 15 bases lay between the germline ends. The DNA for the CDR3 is TGTGCCAGCAGTGGTGGCGGAGCTGGAGCTAACTATGGCTACACCTCC. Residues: CASSGGGAGANYGYTS.

CDR3 bases: TGTGCCAGCAGTGAACCAGGAAGGACCCCTGGAAACACCATATATTTT. Translation gives CASSEPGRTPGNTIYF. The chain is built from TRBV25-1 and TRBJ1-3; no reliable D call. V lost 2 bases and J lost 2, with 13 bases in between. The CDR3 runs to 16 residues. Germline CDR1 reads MGHDK; CDR2 reads SYGVNS. Variable domain in full (rest from reference TRBV25-1 and TRBJ1-3): EADIYQTPRYLVIGTGKKITLECSQTMGHDKMYWYQQDPGMELHLIHYSYGVNSTEKGDLSSESTVSRIRTEHFPLTLESARPSHTSQYLCASSEPGRTPGNTIYFGEGSWLTVV.